This section outlines one T cell receptor (beta chain) sequence together with its context. The antigen is unknown. The CDR3 length is 11 residues. MiXCR was run by TCRdb on the 5' RACE reads, yielding one entry per CDR3 protein. This table holds more than 90,000 distinct CDR3 sequences, under 9% found once. The entry originates in a study of T cells after yellow fever vaccination. Overall study results and limits: Weaker overall, the secondary response nonetheless peaked faster (day 5 versus 15). Booster sampling recovered most clones from primary vaccination (approximately 97% CD4, roughly 90% CD8). Overall, a small share of clonotypes was seen in both CD4 and CD8 compartments.

The sequencing used CD8+ T cells sorted from PBMCs, collected 45 days after the yellow fever booster vaccination. This clonotype originated in a man aged 30 to 45 who received the YFV17D yellow fever vaccine. The gene calls are TRBV21-1 and TRBJ2-7; the table's D call of TRBD1 was not tested on the DNA. TRBV21-1 is a pseudogene segment. The DNA of the CDR3 is TGTGCCAGCAGGGTATTGTGCCGCCGGGACTTC. Its protein product is CASRVLCRRDF.